This entry lists 18 T cell receptor beta chains sequenced from one sample in a study of primary melanoma T cells and metastatic recurrence. Generated by immunoSEQ multiplex PCR, the TCRdb table keeps only in-frame clones and is missing some. Of more than 100 clones listed, 85% to 95% are singletons. Sequencing input: melanoma tumor tissue. The receptors derive from a human donor with melanoma.

A remark on this clone: A junction end diverges from the germline sequence, so it may reflect a read error. The gene calls are TRBV6-8 and TRBJ1-2; D is perhaps TRBD1 (5 bases). Germline CDR1 MNHGY, CDR2 SAAAGT. This CDR3 region has 13 residues. The CDR3 protein is CVSKVGGVNGYTF. CDR3 DNA sequence: TGTGTCAGCAAAGTGGGAGGGGTTAATGGCTACACCTTC.

The chain recombines TRBV11-3 with TRBJ2-1; D might be TRBD2 (7 bases). This CDR3 is built from 14 residues. The germline V and J ends were trimmed by 4 bases and 3 bases, with 10 bases remaining between them. Germline CDR1 SGHNT, CDR2 YENEEA. Here the CDR3 reads CASSSGGHYNEQFF. DNA for the CDR3: TGTGCCAGCAGCTCCGGGGGGCACTACAATGAGCAGTTCTTC.

The rearrangement uses TRBV11-3 and TRBJ1-2; a weak D match, TRBD1 (5 bases). CDR1 is SGHNT, CDR2 YENEEA, per germline. The germline V and J ends were trimmed by 5 bases and 0 bases, with 10 bases remaining between them. The length of the CDR3 is 14 residues. The CDR3 loop is CASSHDRANYGYTF. CDR3 sequence (DNA): TGTGCCAGCAGCCACGACAGAGCTAACTATGGCTACACCTTC.

The rearrangement joins TRBV6-8 to TRBJ1-1, with 8 nucleotides matching TRBD1. This CDR3 comprises 15 residues. V dropped 4 bases and J dropped 1; count of bases not matched to a gene: 5. CDR1 MNHGY and CDR2 SAAAGT come from the germline V gene. The CDR3 here is CASSLTGTGNTEAFF. CDR3 bases: TGTGCCAGCAGTTTGACCGGGACAGGGAACACTGAAGCTTTCTTT.

The rearrangement joins TRBV19 to TRBJ1-5; TRBD1 agrees at 9 bases. With V trimmed by 2 bases and J by 6 bases, 8 bases remained unmatched. Germline V gene sequence: CDR1 LNHDA, CDR2 SQIVND (reference sequence). CDR3 length: 16 residues. The CDR3 region has the DNA TGTGCCAGTAGTATATCAGGGACAGGGAGGTTTCAGCCCCAGCATTTT. This gives the protein CASSISGTGRFQPQHF. Using reference TRBV19 and TRBJ1-5 for the parts outside the CDR3, the full variable domain is DGGITQSPKYLFRKEGQNVTLSCEQNLNHDAMYWYRQDPGQGLRLIYYSQIVNDFQKGDIAEGYSVSREKKESFPLTVTSAQKNPTAFYLCASSISGTGRFQPQHFGDGTRLSIL.

The chain joins TRBV18 to TRBJ2-7, with a possible D match to TRBD2 (6 bases). CDR1 is KGHSH, CDR2 LQKENI, per germline. V lost 6 bases to trimming and J lost 6 bases, with 12 bases between them. This CDR3 is 12 amino acids long. CDR3 coding DNA: TGTGCCAGCTCCCGGGAGATAACCGAGCAGTACTTC. Its protein product is CASSREITEQYF.

The CDR3 region has the DNA TGTGCCAGTAGGGTGGGTGGACAGGGCAATCAGCCCCAGCATTTT. This sequence encodes CASRVGGQGNQPQHF. V usage is TRBV19 and J usage is TRBJ1-5; 7 nucleotides match TRBD1. The V gene end was trimmed by 6 bases and the J gene end by 2 bases; junction bases not matched to a gene: 7. The germline V gene has CDR1 LNHDA and CDR2 SQIVND (reference sequence). The CDR3 spans 15 residues.

This chain uses TRBV28 with TRBJ2-1, with 11 bases identical to TRBD2. The germline gives CDR1 MDHEN, CDR2 SYDVKM. J gave up 6 bases and V 3 bases, and 7 bases lay outside the gene matches. This CDR3 region has 16 residues. The CDR3: CASSFNSGGASNEQFF. DNA of the CDR3: TGTGCCAGCAGTTTCAATAGCGGGGGGGCCAGCAATGAGCAGTTCTTC.

This clone is a singleton in its sample. The CDR3: CAWSVPSGVLSTDTQYF. The CDR3 nucleotides are TGTGCCTGGAGTGTACCTTCCGGGGTACTTAGCACAGATACGCAGTATTTT. The chain employs TRBV30 and TRBJ2-3; D possibly corresponds to TRBD2 (5 bases). The V end was cut by 0 bases, the J end by 0 bases, with 16 bases between. The CDR3 is made up of 17 amino acids. Germline V lookup: CDR1 GTSNPN, CDR2 SVGIG (reference sequence).

The genes are TRBV19 and TRBJ2-1; 8 bases are a match to TRBD2. Germline-derived CDR1 and CDR2 are LNHDA and SQIVND (reference sequence). The CDR3 contains 12 residues. J was trimmed by 15 bases and V by 1 base; bases with no gene match: 5. CDR3 DNA: TGTGCCAGTAGTATAGCTGGCGGGGGGCTGTTCTTC. Translated: CASSIAGGGLFF.

V is TRBV10-2 and J is TRBJ1-1; D not resolved. In germline, CDR1 is WSHSY, CDR2 SAAADI. V was trimmed by 10 bases and J by 4 bases, leaving 16 bases between them. This CDR3 has 13 residues. The CDR3 DNA follows: TGCGCCACCCTCGAGGGAGGAGGCACTGAAGCTTTCTTT. Its translation is CATLEGGGTEAFF.

V is TRBV6-8 and J is TRBJ2-7; the D gene is possibly TRBD1 (6 bases). With 6 bases removed from V and 6 bases from J, the gap between germline ends came to 12 bases. The CDR3 is 12 amino acids. The V gene's germline CDR1 is MNHGY and CDR2 SAAAGT. CDR3 in amino acids: CASSLYRAEQYF. Here the CDR3 DNA reads TGTGCCAGCAGCCTTTACAGGGCCGAGCAGTACTTC.

The chain joins TRBV19 to TRBJ1-2, with D perhaps matching TRBD1 (5 bases). CDR1 LNHDA and CDR2 SQIVND come from the germline V gene (reference sequence). Deletions cut 5 bases from V and 8 bases from J, with 12 bases between. CDR3 length: 12 residues. CDR3 region: CASSHTGGGYTF. In nucleotides, the CDR3 is TGTGCCAGTAGTCATACCGGGGGAGGCTACACCTTC.

The genes are TRBV12-5 and TRBJ2-7; tentatively, D is TRBD1 (5 bases). CDR1 is LGHNT, CDR2 FRNRAP, per germline. CDR3 length: 13 residues. CDR3 coding DNA: TGTGCCAGCACCATCCTAGGGGCGGCCGAGCAGTACTTC. This translates into CASTILGAAEQYF.

The chain uses TRBV18 and TRBJ2-3, with TRBD1 matching 10 bases. Trimming at V came to 3 bases and at J to 4 bases, leaving 4 bases not matched to a gene. The CDR3 consists of 15 residues. The germline gives CDR1 KGHSH, CDR2 LQKENI. The CDR3: CASSPGTGVADTQYF. DNA for the CDR3: TGTGCCAGCTCACCCGGGACAGGGGTTGCAGATACGCAGTATTTT.

The chain is built from TRBV18 and TRBJ2-4, with 8 bases identical to TRBD1. V trimming: 3 bases; J trimming: 6 bases; junction bases outside the gene matches: 4. This CDR3 region has 14 residues. CDR1 and CDR2 (germline): KGHSH, LQKENI. The CDR3 is CASSPPGTGNIQYF. The CDR3 DNA reads TGTGCCAGCTCACCGCCCGGGACAGGAAACATTCAGTACTTC.

V usage is TRBV30 and J usage is TRBJ1-1; maybe TRBD1 (5 bases). V lost 3 bases to trimming and J lost 8 bases, with 13 bases between them. The CDR3 is 12 residues long. Germline V gene sequence: CDR1 GTSNPN, CDR2 SVGIG (reference sequence). The CDR3: CAWSGLGTEAFF. CDR3 in DNA: TGTGCCTGGAGCGGGCTAGGGACCGAAGCTTTCTTT.

The CDR3 is CASSQGLYGYTF. The CDR3 region has the DNA TGTGCCAGCAGTCAGGGGCTCTATGGCTACACCTTC. The chain combines TRBV6-8 with TRBJ1-2; tentatively, D is TRBD1 (6 bases). This CDR3 comprises 12 residues. CDR1 is MNHGY and CDR2 is SAAAGT in the germline V gene. V lost 5 bases and J lost 4, with 8 bases in between.